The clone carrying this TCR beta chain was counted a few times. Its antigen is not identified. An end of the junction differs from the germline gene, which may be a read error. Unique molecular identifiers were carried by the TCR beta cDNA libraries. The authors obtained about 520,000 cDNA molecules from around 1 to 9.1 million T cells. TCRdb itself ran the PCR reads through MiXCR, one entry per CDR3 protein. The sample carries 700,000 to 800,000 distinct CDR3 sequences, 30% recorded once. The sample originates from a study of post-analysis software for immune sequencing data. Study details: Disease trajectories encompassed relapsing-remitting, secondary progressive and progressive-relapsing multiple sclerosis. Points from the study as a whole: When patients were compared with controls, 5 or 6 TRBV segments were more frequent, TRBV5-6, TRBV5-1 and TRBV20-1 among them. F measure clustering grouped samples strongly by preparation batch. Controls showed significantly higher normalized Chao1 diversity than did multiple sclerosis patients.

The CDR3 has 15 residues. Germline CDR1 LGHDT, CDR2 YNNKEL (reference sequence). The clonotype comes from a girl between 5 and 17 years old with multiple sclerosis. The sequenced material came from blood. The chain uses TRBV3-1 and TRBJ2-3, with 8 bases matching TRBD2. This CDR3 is CASSSPSGGSDAQYF. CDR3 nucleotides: TGTGCCAGCAGTTCGCCCAGCGGGGGCTCAGATGCGCAGTATTTT.